The 12 T cell receptor beta chains below all came from one sample that was sequenced in a study of blood T cell repertoires in COVID-19. Assay: immunoSEQ multiplex PCR; the TCRdb copy retains only in-frame clones and omits some. The table shows some 250,000 clones, with around nine tenths occurring only once. Sequencing was done on a sample of PBMCs or T cells enriched from blood (not recorded which). These receptors came from a man in his forties who had recovered from COVID-19.

The V call is TRBV2, the J call TRBJ2-5; TRBD2 aligns across 15 bases. The V gene's germline CDR1 is SNHLY and CDR2 FYNNEI. There are 18 residues in the CDR3. The ends lost 5 bases at V and 5 bases at J; junction bases unmatched: 12. CDR3 loop: CASSFPGLAGGDGETQYF. As DNA, the CDR3 is TGTGCCAGCAGTTTTCCGGGACTAGCGGGGGGAGATGGGGAGACCCAGTACTTC.

The chain links TRBV29-1 to TRBJ1-1; D unresolved. The ends were cut back, 5 bases at V and 0 bases at J, with 7 bases in the middle. CDR1 and CDR2 from the germline V gene are SQVTM and ANQGSEA. CDR3 length: 12 residues. The CDR3 bases are TGCAGCGTTCGTACAGTGAACACTGAAGCTTTCTTT. Its translation is CSVRTVNTEAFF.

The chain joins TRBV6-2 or TRBV6-3 to TRBJ1-2; no clear D. CDR3 length: 12 residues. V was pared by 4 bases and J by 5 bases, with 8 bases between. In germline, CDR1 is MNHEY, CDR2 SVGEGT. The CDR3 sequence: CASSLRKYGYTF. The CDR3, as DNA: TGTGCCAGCAGTTTGAGGAAATATGGCTACACCTTC.

V is TRBV3-1 (or the pseudogene TRBV3-2) and J is TRBJ1-2; D perhaps matches TRBD1 (6 bases). CDR1 LGHDT and CDR2 YNNKEL come from the germline V gene (reference sequence). V was cut by 2 bases and J by 1 base, with 23 bases left in between. This CDR3 has 19 residues. The CDR3 region has the DNA TGTGCCAGCAGCCAACCCGTCGGACAGCTCAAACAATATAACTATGGCTACACCTTC. The encoded protein is CASSQPVGQLKQYNYGYTF.

This chain links TRBV5-1 with TRBJ2-3; possible D gene TRBD2, 6 bases. V was trimmed by 4 bases and J by 7 bases, leaving 13 bases between them. The germline V gene encodes CDR1 SGHRS and CDR2 YFSETQ. The CDR3 runs 13 residues. CDR3 sequence: CASSRGDSYTQYF. The CDR3 DNA is TGCGCCAGCAGCCGCGGGGATTCTTATACGCAGTATTTT.

V is TRBV13 and J is TRBJ1-6; D ambiguous. The ends were cut back, 3 bases at V and 6 bases at J, with 12 bases in the middle. The CDR3 consists of 15 residues. Germline CDR1 is PRHDT and CDR2 is FYEKMQ (reference sequence). The CDR3 nucleotides read TGTGCCAGCAGCTTGACGGGAGGACGTAATTCACCCCTCCACTTT. Amino acid sequence: CASSLTGGRNSPLHF.

This chain links TRBV27 with TRBJ2-1; 9 bases fit TRBD2. Trimming took 5 bases from V and 0 from J; bases not matched to a gene: 5. CDR1 MNHEY and CDR2 SMNVEV come from the germline V gene (reference sequence). There are 16 residues in the CDR3. CDR3 sequence reads: CASSKSSGVSYNEQFF. In DNA form, the CDR3 reads TGTGCCAGCAGTAAATCTAGCGGGGTCTCCTACAATGAGCAGTTCTTC.

This sequence joins TRBV13 and TRBJ2-3, with D possibly TRBD2 on 5 matching bases. Deletions cut 4 bases from V and 5 bases from J, with 22 bases between. This CDR3 comprises 17 residues. In germline, CDR1 is PRHDT, CDR2 FYEKMQ (reference sequence). The CDR3 coding sequence is TGTGCCAGCAGCTCTGAAGCATACGGACCCGGGGAAGATACGCAGTATTTT. Translation: CASSSEAYGPGEDTQYF.

J is TRBJ1-2 and V is TRBV2; D is perhaps TRBD1 (6 bases). In germline, CDR1 is SNHLY, CDR2 FYNNEI. The CDR3 has 15 amino acids. The V and J ends lost 7 bases and 2 bases respectively, with 17 bases between them. CDR3 sequence (DNA): TGTGCCAGCAAGGGGATCCAGGGGCAAAACTATGGCTACACCTTC. It is translated as CASKGIQGQNYGYTF.

The V and J genes are TRBV7-8 and TRBJ2-2; D is undetermined. CDR1 SGHVS and CDR2 FQNEAQ come from the germline V gene. The CDR3 is 13 amino acids. Trimming shortened V by 2 bases and J by 4 bases, and 5 bases separated the two germline ends. CDR3 region: CASSLQSTGELFF. CDR3 bases: TGTGCCAGCAGCTTACAGTCCACCGGGGAGCTGTTTTTT.

The chain is built from TRBV4-3 and TRBJ2-7; 7 bases are shared with TRBD2. Trimming at V came to 1 base and at J to 3 bases, leaving 9 bases not matched to a gene. This CDR3 is built from 16 residues. Germline V gene lookup returns CDR1 LGHNA and CDR2 YSLEER. The CDR3 protein is CASSQAGTSSGYEQYF. For the CDR3, the DNA is TGCGCCAGCAGCCAAGCCGGGACTTCTAGCGGCTACGAGCAGTACTTC.

The rearrangement uses TRBV6-6 and TRBJ2-7; 9 nucleotides align to TRBD1. J was trimmed by 6 bases and V by 10 bases; bases with no gene match: 10. This CDR3 has 13 amino acids. The V gene's germline CDR1 is MNHNY and CDR2 SVGAGI (reference sequence). CDR3 residues: CATGTGRVFEQYF. The CDR3 DNA is TGTGCCACCGGGACAGGGAGGGTTTTCGAGCAGTACTTC.